These 4 T cell receptor beta chains originate from one sample sequenced in a study of Graves' ophthalmopathy and Graves' hyperthyroidism. RNA transcripts were the source from which TCR beta CDR3 regions were amplified. Investigators did first-round RT-PCR with HTBI primers, then second-round multiplex PCR. TCRdb re-called the multiplex PCR reads through MiXCR, storing one row per CDR3 protein. Of 560,000 or so distinct CDR3 sequences detected, under 40% appear once; the ten largest clones hold around 4.6%. Specimen: peripheral blood or thyroid tissue (not recorded which). The receptors come from an adult man with Graves' hyperthyroidism.

This clonotype has at least ten counts. The chain couples TRBV4-2 to TRBJ2-2, with 8 bases lining up with TRBD1. CDR3 size: 16 residues. Trimming removed 5 bases from V and 4 bases from J; junction bases left unmatched: 9. Germline-derived CDR1 and CDR2 are LGHNA and YNFKEQ. CDR3 sequence: CASSTQGVRATGELFF. CDR3 DNA sequence: TGTGCCAGCAGCACACAGGGGGTTCGAGCCACCGGGGAGCTGTTTTTT.

CDR3 nucleotides: TGTGCCATCAGCGACCCCGTGGGACAGGACAATTCACCCCTCCACTTT. Translation: CAISDPVGQDNSPLHF. The chain has TRBV10-3 and TRBJ1-6; TRBD1 aligns across 8 bases. Trimming removed 6 bases from V and 7 bases from J; junction bases left unmatched: 11. The CDR3 covers 16 residues. Germline assignment: CDR1 ENHRY and CDR2 SYGVKD.

This clonotype showed up many times. V and J are TRBV10-3 and TRBJ1-1, with TRBD1 matching over 9 bases. Germline V lookup: CDR1 ENHRY, CDR2 SYGVKD. The CDR3 consists of 15 residues. The J segment lost 1 base and the V segment lost 6 bases, leaving 6 bases of the junction unmatched. The DNA of the CDR3 is TGTGCCATCAGGGGGACAGGGTCGGAGAACACTGAAGCTTTCTTT. This gives the protein CAIRGTGSENTEAFF.

This chain connects TRBV10-3 to TRBJ2-7; 7 bases are a match to TRBD2. With V trimmed by 10 bases and J by 7 bases, 25 bases remained unmatched. Germline V gene lookup returns CDR1 ENHRY and CDR2 SYGVKD. The CDR3 is 17 amino acids. DNA of the CDR3: TGTGCCAGCAGGAACTTACTAGAGGGACTACGCCATGAAGAGCAGTACTTC. Residues: CASRNLLEGLRHEEQYF.